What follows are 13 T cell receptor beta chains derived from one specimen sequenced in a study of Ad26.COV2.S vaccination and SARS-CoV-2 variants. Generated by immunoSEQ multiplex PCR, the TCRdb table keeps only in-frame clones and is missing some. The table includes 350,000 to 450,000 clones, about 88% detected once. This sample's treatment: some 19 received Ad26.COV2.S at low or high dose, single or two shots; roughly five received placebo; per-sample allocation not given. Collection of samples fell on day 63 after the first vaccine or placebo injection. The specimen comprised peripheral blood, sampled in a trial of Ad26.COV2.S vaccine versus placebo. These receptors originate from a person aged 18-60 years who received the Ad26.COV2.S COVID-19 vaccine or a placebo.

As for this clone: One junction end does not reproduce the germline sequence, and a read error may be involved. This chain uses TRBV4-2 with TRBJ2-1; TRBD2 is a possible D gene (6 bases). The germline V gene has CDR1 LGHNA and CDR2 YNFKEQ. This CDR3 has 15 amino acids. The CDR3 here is CASSQWPGGWNGQFF. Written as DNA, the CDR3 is TGTGCCAGCAGTCAATGGCCCGGGGGTTGGAATGGGCAGTTCTTC.

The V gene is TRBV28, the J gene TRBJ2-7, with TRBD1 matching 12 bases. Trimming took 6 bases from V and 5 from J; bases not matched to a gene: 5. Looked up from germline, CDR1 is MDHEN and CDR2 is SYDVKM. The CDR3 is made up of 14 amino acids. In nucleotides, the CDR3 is TGTGCCAGCAGAGGGACAGGGGGCGATCACGAGCAGTACTTC. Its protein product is CASRGTGGDHEQYF.

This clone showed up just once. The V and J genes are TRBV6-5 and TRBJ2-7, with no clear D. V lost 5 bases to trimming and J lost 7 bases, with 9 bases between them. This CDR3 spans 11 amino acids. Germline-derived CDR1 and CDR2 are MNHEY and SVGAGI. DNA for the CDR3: TGTGCCAGCAGTAGGGCTGGGGAGCAGTACTTC. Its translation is CASSRAGEQYF.

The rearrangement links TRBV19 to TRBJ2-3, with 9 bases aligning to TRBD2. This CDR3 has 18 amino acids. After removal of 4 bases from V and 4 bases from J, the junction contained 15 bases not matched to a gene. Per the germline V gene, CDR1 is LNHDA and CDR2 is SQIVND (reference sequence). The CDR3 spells CASSRERLAESPADTQYF. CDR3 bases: TGTGCCAGTAGTAGGGAAAGACTAGCGGAATCCCCCGCAGATACGCAGTATTTT. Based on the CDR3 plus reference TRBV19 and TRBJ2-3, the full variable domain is DGGITQSPKYLFRKEGQNVTLSCEQNLNHDAMYWYRQDPGQGLRLIYYSQIVNDFQKGDIAEGYSVSREKKESFPLTVTSAQKNPTAFYLCASSRERLAESPADTQYFGPGTRLTVL.

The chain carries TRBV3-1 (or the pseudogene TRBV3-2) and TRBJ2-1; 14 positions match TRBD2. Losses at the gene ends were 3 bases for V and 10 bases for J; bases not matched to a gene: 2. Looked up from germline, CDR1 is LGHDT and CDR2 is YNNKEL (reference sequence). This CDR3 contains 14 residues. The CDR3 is CASSHGLAGGEQFF. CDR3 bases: TGTGCCAGCAGCCACGGACTAGCGGGAGGCGAGCAGTTCTTC.

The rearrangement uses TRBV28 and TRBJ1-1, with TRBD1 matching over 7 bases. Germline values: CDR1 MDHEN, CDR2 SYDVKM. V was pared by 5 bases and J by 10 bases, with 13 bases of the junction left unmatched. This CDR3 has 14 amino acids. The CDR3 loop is CASSVGPGGPGAFF. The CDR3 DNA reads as TGTGCCAGCAGTGTAGGGCCAGGGGGACCAGGAGCTTTCTTT.

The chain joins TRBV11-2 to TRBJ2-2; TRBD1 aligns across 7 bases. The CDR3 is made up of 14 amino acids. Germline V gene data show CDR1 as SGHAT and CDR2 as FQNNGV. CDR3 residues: CADGTDWSAGELFF. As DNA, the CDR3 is TGTGCGGATGGGACAGATTGGTCAGCCGGGGAGCTGTTTTTT.

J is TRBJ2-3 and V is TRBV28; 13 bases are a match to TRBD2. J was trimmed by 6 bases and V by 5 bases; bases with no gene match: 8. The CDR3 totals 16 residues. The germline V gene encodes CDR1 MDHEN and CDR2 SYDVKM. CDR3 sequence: CASSPGTSGVGDTQYF. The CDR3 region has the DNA TGTGCCAGCAGTCCCGGGACTAGCGGGGTTGGGGATACGCAGTATTTT.

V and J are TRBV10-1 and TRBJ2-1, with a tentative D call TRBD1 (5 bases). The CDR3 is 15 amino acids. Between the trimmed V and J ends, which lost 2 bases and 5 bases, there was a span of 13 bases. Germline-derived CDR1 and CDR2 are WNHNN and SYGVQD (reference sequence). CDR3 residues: CASSEGAFQDNEQFF. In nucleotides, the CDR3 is TGCGCCAGCAGTGAGGGGGCTTTTCAGGACAATGAGCAGTTCTTC.

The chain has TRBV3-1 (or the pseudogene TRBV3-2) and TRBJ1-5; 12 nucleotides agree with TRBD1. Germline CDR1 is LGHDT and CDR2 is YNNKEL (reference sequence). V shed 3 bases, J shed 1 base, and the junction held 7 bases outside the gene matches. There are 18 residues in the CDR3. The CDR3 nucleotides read TGTGCCAGCAGCCAGGGACAGGGGGCGCGTATAAGCAATCAGCCCCAGCATTTT. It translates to CASSQGQGARISNQPQHF.

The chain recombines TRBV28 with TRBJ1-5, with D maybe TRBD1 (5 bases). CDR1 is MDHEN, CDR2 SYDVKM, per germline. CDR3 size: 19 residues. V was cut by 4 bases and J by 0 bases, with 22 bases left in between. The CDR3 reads CASSSRDPLRGYSNQPQHF. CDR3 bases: TGTGCCAGCAGTTCCCGGGACCCGCTTCGGGGTTATAGCAATCAGCCCCAGCATTTT.

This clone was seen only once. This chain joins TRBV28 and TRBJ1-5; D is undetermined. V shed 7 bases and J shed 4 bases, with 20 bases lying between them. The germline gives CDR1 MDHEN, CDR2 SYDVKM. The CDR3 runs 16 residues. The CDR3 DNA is TGTGCCAGCACCCAACCCTCAGGACGCCTAAATCAGCCCCAGCATTTT. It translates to CASTQPSGRLNQPQHF.

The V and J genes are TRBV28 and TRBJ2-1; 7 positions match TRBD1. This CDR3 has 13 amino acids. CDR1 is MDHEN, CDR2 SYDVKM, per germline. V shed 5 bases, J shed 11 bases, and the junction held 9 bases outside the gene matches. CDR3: CASSAHMTGQQFF. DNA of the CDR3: TGTGCCAGCAGTGCTCATATGACAGGGCAGCAGTTCTTC.